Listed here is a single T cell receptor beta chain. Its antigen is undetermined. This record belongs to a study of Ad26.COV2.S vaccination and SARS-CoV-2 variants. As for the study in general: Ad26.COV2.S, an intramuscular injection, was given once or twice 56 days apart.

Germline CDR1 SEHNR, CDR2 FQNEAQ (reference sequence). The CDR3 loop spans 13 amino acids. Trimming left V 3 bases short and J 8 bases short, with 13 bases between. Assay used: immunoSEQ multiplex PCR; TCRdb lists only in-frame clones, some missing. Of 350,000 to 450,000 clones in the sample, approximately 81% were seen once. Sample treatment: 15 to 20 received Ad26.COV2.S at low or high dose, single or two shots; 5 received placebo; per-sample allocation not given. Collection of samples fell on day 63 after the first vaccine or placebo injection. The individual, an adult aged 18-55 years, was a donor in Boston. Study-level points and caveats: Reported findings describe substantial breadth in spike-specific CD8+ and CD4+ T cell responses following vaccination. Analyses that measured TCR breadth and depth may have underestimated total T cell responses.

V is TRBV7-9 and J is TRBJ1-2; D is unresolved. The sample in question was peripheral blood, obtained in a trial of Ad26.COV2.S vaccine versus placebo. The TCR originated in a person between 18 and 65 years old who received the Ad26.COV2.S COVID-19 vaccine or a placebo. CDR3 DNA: TGTGCCAGCAGCTTGGGAGATTCGGGAGGCTACACCTTC. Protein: CASSLGDSGGYTF.